This T cell receptor beta chain was profiled in a study of cytomegalovirus exposure and HLA in healthy donors. Trimming cost V 5 bases and J 5 bases, with 12 bases left between them. Germline CDR1 and CDR2: LNHDA and SQIVND (reference sequence). This CDR3 region has 14 residues. Primers: 60 Vbeta forward and 13 Jbeta reverse. Sequencing was performed with immunoSEQ multiplex PCR; in TCRdb, only in-frame clones are kept and a portion is missing. Of about 84,000 clones in the sample, over 75% were seen once. This clonotype originated in a male donor in good health and CMV-seropositive. The sample consisted of PBMCs. This chain joins TRBV19 and TRBJ1-4, with a tentative D call TRBD1 (5 bases). CDR3 sequence (DNA): TGTGCCAGTAGTCCAGGGTTTCCCAATGAAAAACTGTTTTTT. It specifies CASSPGFPNEKLFF.